What follows are 29 T cell receptor beta chains derived from one specimen sequenced in a study of CD8 T cells in Susac syndrome. The RNA, about 0.5 to 1 ug, was put through reverse transcription using random hexamers. TCRdb used MiXCR to reprocess the immunoSEQ multiplex PCR reads, holding one entry per CDR3 protein. The table records approximately 200,000 distinct CDR3 sequences, 90% to 95% of them present only once. Sequencing used CD4+ T cells from PBMCs. The receptors derive from a human donor with multiple sclerosis.

The chain combines TRBV30 with TRBJ1-5, with no clear D. The CDR3 runs to 13 residues. CDR1 is GTSNPN and CDR2 is SVGIG in the germline V gene (reference sequence). Trimming left V 4 bases short and J 1 base short, with 8 bases between. CDR3 sequence reads: CAWTGSSNQPQHF. CDR3 sequence (DNA): TGTGCCTGGACTGGGTCCAGCAATCAGCCCCAGCATTTT.

The chain joins TRBV29-1 to TRBJ2-7, with D perhaps TRBD2 (6 bases). This CDR3 is built from 11 residues. Trimming removed 4 bases at V and 5 bases at J, with 9 bases between. Germline-derived CDR1 and CDR2 are SQVTM and ANQGSEA. The CDR3 here is CSVARRDEQYF. Written as DNA, the CDR3 is TGCAGCGTTGCGCGGAGGGACGAGCAGTACTTC.

The V call is TRBV29-1, the J call TRBJ2-3; 11 positions match TRBD2. V lost 6 bases and J lost 4; bases outside the gene matches: 9. From germline, CDR1 is SQVTM and CDR2 ANQGSEA. This CDR3 region has 15 residues. CDR3 amino acids: CSVELAGVAPDTQYF. The CDR3 DNA is TGCAGCGTGGAACTAGCGGGAGTAGCACCAGATACGCAGTATTTT.

The CDR3 loop is CASSASPSAGVAYNEQFF. The DNA of the CDR3 is TGTGCCAGCAGCGCCAGCCCTTCCGCGGGGGTGGCCTACAATGAGCAGTTCTTC. The V and J genes are TRBV9 and TRBJ2-1, with 7 positions matching TRBD2. There are 18 residues in the CDR3. The germline V gene encodes CDR1 SGDLS and CDR2 YYNGEE. Trimming at V came to 3 bases and at J to 2 bases, leaving 14 bases not matched to a gene.

The chain carries TRBV12-3 or TRBV12-4 and TRBJ2-1; the D is unclear. V was clipped by 5 bases and J by 10 bases, with 9 bases between them. The CDR3 runs 11 residues. In DNA form, the CDR3 reads TGTGCCAGCAGTCCCGTCGGGGAGCAGTTCTTC. Translated, it gives CASSPVGEQFF.

This clonotype is a singleton in its sample. The V call is TRBV20-1, the J call TRBJ2-1, with 11 bases matching TRBD2. There are 16 residues in the CDR3. V dropped 1 base and J dropped 10; count of bases not matched to a gene: 12. CDR1 DFQATT and CDR2 SNEGSKA come from the germline V gene (reference sequence). The CDR3 DNA reads as TGCAGTGCTAGAGTCGTTAGCGGGAGGGGTGGTGTGGAGCAGTTCTTC. Protein: CSARVVSGRGGVEQFF.

The rearrangement joins TRBV21-1 to TRBJ2-1; the table's D gene call, TRBD1, was not cross checked with the DNA. TRBV21-1 is given as a pseudogene. The CDR3 loop spans 14 amino acids. The CDR3 protein is CASSSPTADNEQFF. For the CDR3, the DNA is TGTGCCAGCAGCTCCCCGACAGCTGACAATGAGCAGTTCTTC.

V usage is TRBV2 and J usage is TRBJ1-1; TRBD1 matches at 8 bases. This CDR3 is 13 amino acids long. Trimming at V came to 8 bases and at J to 2 bases, leaving 4 bases not matched to a gene. CDR1 is SNHLY, CDR2 FYNNEI, per germline. This CDR3 reads CASAGQANTEAFF. The CDR3 coding sequence is TGTGCCAGCGCGGGACAGGCAAACACTGAAGCTTTCTTT. The variable domain in full, completed from reference TRBV2 and TRBJ1-1, reads EPEVTQTPSHQVTQMGQEVILRCVPISNHLYFYWYRQILGQKVEFLVSFYNNEISEKSEIFDDQFSVERPDGSNFTLKIRSTKLEDSAMYFCASAGQANTEAFFGQGTRLTVV.

This clonotype was picked up one time. The chain recombines TRBV24-1 with TRBJ2-1; D is perhaps TRBD2 (6 bases). V gave up 4 bases and J gave up 6 bases, with 15 bases separating them. The CDR3 is made up of 15 amino acids. CDR1 is KGHDR and CDR2 is SFDVKD in the germline V gene. CDR3 sequence reads: CATSDPGTSGNEQFF. The CDR3 DNA follows: TGTGCCACCAGTGACCCCGGGACTTCAGGCAATGAGCAGTTCTTC.

The chain links TRBV6-5 to TRBJ2-5; D perhaps matches TRBD2 (6 bases). Germline assignment: CDR1 MNHEY and CDR2 SVGAGI. The CDR3 length is 13 residues. V was trimmed by 10 bases and J by 1 base, leaving 13 bases between them. CDR3 in amino acids: CATRGVIQETQYF. In DNA form, the CDR3 reads TGTGCCACCCGCGGGGTAATCCAAGAGACCCAGTACTTC.

V and J are TRBV30 and TRBJ2-1, with D possibly TRBD1 on 5 matching bases. The CDR3 has 16 amino acids. Looked up from germline, CDR1 is GTSNPN and CDR2 is SVGIG (reference sequence). V lost 0 bases, J lost 1 base, and 13 bases lay in between. Here the CDR3 reads CAWSVMDTQSYNEQFF. CDR3 nucleotides: TGTGCCTGGAGTGTAATGGACACCCAATCCTACAATGAGCAGTTCTTC.

This chain connects TRBV29-1 to TRBJ1-2, with a tentative D call TRBD1 (6 bases). V was pared by 8 bases and J by 5 bases, with 12 bases between. This CDR3 is 11 amino acids long. Germline assignment: CDR1 SQVTM and CDR2 ANQGSEA. CDR3 sequence (DNA): TGCAGCTCCGGACAGCCATATGGCTACACCTTC. It codes for CSSGQPYGYTF. Together with reference TRBV29-1 and TRBJ1-2, the CDR3 gives the full variable domain: SAVISQKPSRDICQRGTSLTIQCQVDSQVTMMFWYRQQPGQSLTLIATANQGSEATYESGFVIDKFPISRPNLTFSTLTVSNMSPEDSSIYLCSSGQPYGYTFGSGTRLTVV.

The chain recombines TRBV12-3 or TRBV12-4 with TRBJ2-5; TRBD2 might be the D (6 bases). This CDR3 comprises 14 residues. The V end was cut by 5 bases, the J end by 4 bases, with 14 bases between. The CDR3 DNA reads as TGTGCCAGCAGTCCTCAGGGAGCGGGAGAGACCCAGTACTTC. This gives the protein CASSPQGAGETQYF.

This chain links TRBV5-4 with TRBJ2-5; the match to TRBD2 covers 7 bases. V gave up 0 bases and J gave up 0 bases; unmatched junction bases: 5. Looked up from germline, CDR1 is SGHNT and CDR2 is YYREEE (reference sequence). The CDR3 has 16 residues. This CDR3 reads CASSLVGGGHQETQYF. The CDR3 nucleotides read TGTGCCAGCAGCTTGGTTGGGGGAGGGCACCAAGAGACCCAGTACTTC.

V usage is TRBV30 and J usage is TRBJ2-3; the match to TRBD2 covers 8 bases. Germline CDR1 reads GTSNPN; CDR2 reads SVGIG (reference sequence). The CDR3 consists of 14 residues. CDR3 DNA sequence: TGTGCACTGGAGAGAGCGGGGGCCACAGATACGCAGTATTTT. This encodes CALERAGATDTQYF.

V and J are TRBV20-1 and TRBJ2-7; 10 nucleotides match TRBD2. Germline values: CDR1 DFQATT, CDR2 SNEGSKA (reference sequence). The CDR3 has 14 residues. Trimming took 6 bases from V and 4 from J; bases not matched to a gene: 9. The CDR3 DNA is TGCAGTGCCGCTACTAGCGGGGTTAGTTACGAGCAGTACTTC. Translation: CSAATSGVSYEQYF.

This rearrangement joins TRBV7-9 to TRBJ2-7; D remains ambiguous. Germline V CDR1 and CDR2: SEHNR, FQNEAQ (reference sequence). Trimming removed 4 bases at V and 7 bases at J, with 14 bases between. The CDR3 length is 13 residues. Here the CDR3 DNA reads TGTGCCAGCAGCTCGACCTCGGAGAGGGAGCAGTACTTC. This sequence encodes CASSSTSEREQYF.

This clonotype was picked up one time. The rearrangement joins TRBV12-5 to TRBJ2-1; D possibly corresponds to TRBD2 (6 bases). V was shortened by 8 bases and J by 7 bases, with 18 bases between the two germline ends. Germline V gene data show CDR1 as LGHNT and CDR2 as FRNRAP. The CDR3 has 14 amino acids. The DNA of the CDR3 is TGTGCTAGTACCGTGCCGGAGGGTAAGAATGAGCAGTTCTTC. As protein: CASTVPEGKNEQFF.

V gene TRBV14 combines with J gene TRBJ2-1; tentatively, D is TRBD1 (5 bases). With 4 bases removed from V and 13 bases from J, the gap between germline ends came to 17 bases. Germline CDR1 is SGHDN and CDR2 is FVKESK. The CDR3 covers 13 residues. CDR3 region: CASSRAALGLQFF. The CDR3 DNA reads TGTGCCAGCAGCCGAGCAGCTTTGGGGCTACAGTTCTTC.

This sequence joins TRBV9 and TRBJ2-7, with 9 bases matching TRBD1. The trim removed 7 bases at V and 6 bases at J, leaving 5 bases unmatched. This CDR3 contains 12 residues. In germline, CDR1 is SGDLS, CDR2 YYNGEE. CDR3 loop: CASRGQGSEQYF. CDR3 bases: TGTGCCAGCCGAGGACAGGGGAGCGAGCAGTACTTC.

The V call is TRBV3-1, the J call TRBJ1-2; D not resolved. V gave up 4 bases and J gave up 5 bases, with 11 bases separating them. There are 13 residues in the CDR3. The germline V gene has CDR1 LGHDT and CDR2 YNNKEL (reference sequence). This CDR3 is CASSRNQDYGYTF. In DNA, the CDR3 is TGTGCCAGCAGCCGCAATCAGGATTATGGCTACACCTTC.

The genes are TRBV5-6 and TRBJ1-1, with 7 bases fitting TRBD1. V shed 2 bases and J 11 bases; nucleotides not matched to a gene: 9. This CDR3 contains 13 residues. Germline V lookup: CDR1 SGHDT, CDR2 YYEEEE. In DNA form, the CDR3 reads TGTGCCAGCAGCTTAACCGGAGGACAGGTGGCTTTCTTT. Its protein product is CASSLTGGQVAFF.

This chain connects TRBV20-1 to TRBJ2-7, with 10 bases lining up with TRBD2. The CDR3 is made up of 19 amino acids. The germline gives CDR1 DFQATT, CDR2 SNEGSKA (reference sequence). V lost 1 base to trimming and J lost 4 bases; unmatched junction nucleotides: 19. This CDR3 is CSARAIVRTSGRNGYEQYF. The CDR3 coding sequence is TGCAGTGCTAGAGCGATTGTACGGACTAGCGGCAGGAATGGTTACGAGCAGTACTTC.

This sequence joins TRBV15 and TRBJ1-1; D gene unclear. V gave up 0 bases and J gave up 0 bases, with 11 bases separating them. CDR1 is LNHNV and CDR2 is YYDKDF in the germline V gene (reference sequence). The CDR3 covers 16 residues. The CDR3, as DNA: TGTGCCACCAGCAGAGATAAGGAGGACTTGAACACTGAAGCTTTCTTT. Translation gives CATSRDKEDLNTEAFF.

The rearrangement joins TRBV3-1 to TRBJ2-2; 8 nucleotides agree with TRBD2. The V gene's germline CDR1 is LGHDT and CDR2 YNNKEL (reference sequence). This CDR3 is built from 15 residues. Trimming at V came to 1 base and at J to 5 bases, leaving 3 bases not matched to a gene. CDR3 amino acids: CASSQGERETGELFF. CDR3 bases: TGTGCCAGCAGCCAAGGCGAGCGGGAGACCGGGGAGCTGTTTTTT.

The chain uses TRBV7-9 and TRBJ2-1; 15 bases fit TRBD2. J gave up 10 bases and V 6 bases, and 7 bases lay outside the gene matches. Looked up from germline, CDR1 is SEHNR and CDR2 is FQNEAQ (reference sequence). CDR3 size: 15 residues. CDR3: CASSRTSGGVYEQFF. The DNA of the CDR3 is TGTGCCAGCAGTCGGACTAGCGGGGGGGTCTACGAGCAGTTCTTC.

This clonotype was seen a few times. V is TRBV3-1 and J is TRBJ2-7; D is uncertain. The CDR3 totals 12 residues. The V and J ends lost 3 bases and 3 bases respectively, with 6 bases between them. Germline V gene data show CDR1 as LGHDT and CDR2 as YNNKEL (reference sequence). This chain's CDR3 is CASSQLNYEQYF. The CDR3, as DNA: TGTGCCAGCAGCCAGCTAAACTACGAGCAGTACTTC.

The chain recombines TRBV20-1 with TRBJ1-1, with D unresolved. The CDR3 consists of 13 residues. Germline V gene sequence: CDR1 DFQATT, CDR2 SNEGSKA (reference sequence). Trimming removed 3 bases at V and 3 bases at J, with 11 bases between. CDR3 residues: CSASKNLYTEAFF. The CDR3 DNA is TGCAGTGCTAGCAAGAACTTATACACTGAAGCTTTCTTT.

The chain links TRBV5-1 to TRBJ1-1, with a weak D call TRBD1 (6 bases). The V and J ends lost 3 bases and 1 base respectively, with 22 bases between them. CDR3 length: 18 amino acids. Germline loops: CDR1 SGHRS, CDR2 YFSETQ. The CDR3 is CASSSRILGGRTNTEAFF. DNA for the CDR3: TGCGCCAGCAGCTCCCGGATCCTGGGGGGCCGAACGAACACTGAAGCTTTCTTT. The entire variable domain, with the rest obtained from reference TRBV5-1 and TRBJ1-1, is as follows: KAGVTQTPRYLIKTRGQQVTLSCSPISGHRSVSWYQQTPGQGLQFLFEYFSETQRNKGNFPGRFSGRQFSNSRSEMNVSTLELGDSALYLCASSSRILGGRTNTEAFFGQGTRLTVV.